The source of this T cell receptor beta chain is a study of cytomegalovirus exposure and HLA in healthy donors. About the research overall: Of roughly 400 genotyped donors, about 80% clustered with self-reported Caucasian donors. Study results and caveats: TCR beta V- and J-gene trimming was later associated with a missense DCLRE1C variant.

V lost 2 bases, J lost 0 bases, and 5 bases stayed unmatched. The germline V gene has CDR1 SEHNR and CDR2 FQNEAQ (reference sequence). This CDR3 contains 17 residues. Of note for this clone: Its antigen remains unknown.

PCR used 60 Vbeta primers and 13 Jbeta primers. Clones were sequenced by immunoSEQ multiplex PCR, and TCRdb holds only the in-frame ones, with some missing. This table has under 95,000 clones, 60% to 85% appearing once. Sequenced material: PBMCs. V usage is TRBV7-9 and J usage is TRBJ2-3, with 10 nucleotides matching TRBD2. The receptor comes from a young man in good health and CMV-seropositive. CDR3 region: CASSLPSGRGSTDTQYF. In nucleotides, the CDR3 is TGTGCCAGCAGCTTACCTAGCGGGAGAGGGAGCACAGATACGCAGTATTTT.